This entry lists 11 T cell receptor beta chains sequenced from one sample in a study of T cells in Graves' hyperthyroidism and ophthalmopathy. The CDR3 regions of TCR beta were amplified from RNA transcripts. In the first-round RT-PCR of the TCR CDR3, the HTBI primer set was used. Via MiXCR, TCRdb re-called the multiplex PCR reads, giving one row per CDR3 protein. The table includes about 250,000 distinct CDR3 sequences, approximately 23% detected once. Material: blood. The source of these receptors is a woman between 35 and 50 years old with Graves' ophthalmopathy.

This clonotype was seen at least ten times. The chain recombines TRBV15 with TRBJ2-2; 10 nucleotides match TRBD2. The germline gives CDR1 LNHNV, CDR2 YYDKDF (reference sequence). The CDR3 has 15 residues. With 4 bases clipped from V and 4 bases from J, the junction kept 3 bases outside the gene matches. The DNA for the CDR3 is TGTGCCACCAGCACCCTAGCGGGAGTCACCGGGGAGCTGTTTTTT. Its protein is CATSTLAGVTGELFF.

The chain joins TRBV2 to TRBJ2-5; D ambiguous. CDR1 and CDR2 from the germline V gene are SNHLY and FYNNEI. V gave up 1 base and J gave up 5 bases, with 14 bases separating them. The CDR3 is 15 amino acids. The CDR3, as DNA: TGTGCCAGCAGTGAAGTGGGGTGGATTTCGGAGACCCAGTACTTC. It is translated as CASSEVGWISETQYF.

V gene TRBV28 combines with J gene TRBJ1-3; TRBD1 is a possible D gene (5 bases). The CDR3 is made up of 14 amino acids. CDR1 is MDHEN and CDR2 is SYDVKM in the germline V gene. Trimming removed 6 bases from V and 0 bases from J, with 9 bases in between. In DNA, the CDR3 is TGTGCCAGCAGGGGGACGTACTCTGGAAACACCATATATTTT. This translates into CASRGTYSGNTIYF.

The genes are TRBV27 and TRBJ2-2; D unresolved. Germline V gene data show CDR1 as MNHEY and CDR2 as SMNVEV (reference sequence). Trimming took 5 bases from V and 3 from J, leaving 10 bases between them. This CDR3 contains 14 residues. CDR3 nucleotide sequence: TGTGCCAGCAGTCTAATATTAGACACCGGGGAGCTGTTTTTT. Amino acids: CASSLILDTGELFF.

This clonotype was recorded many times. The rearrangement joins TRBV7-2 to TRBJ1-2, with TRBD1 identical over 7 bases. The CDR3 extends over 12 amino acids. The germline CDR1 and CDR2 sequences are SGHTA and FQGNSA. Germline trimming cut 2 bases from V and 8 bases from J; bases unmatched to any gene: 2. The CDR3 nucleotides read TGTGCCAGCAGCTTACAGGGGGGAGGCTACACCTTC. Translating it yields CASSLQGGGYTF.

This clonotype was observed a few times. One junction end does not reproduce the germline sequence, and a read error may be involved. The chain has TRBV27 and TRBJ1-1, with a tentative D call TRBD1 (6 bases). This CDR3 contains 14 residues. CDR1 and CDR2 (germline): MNHEY, SMNVEV (reference sequence). The CDR3: CASRQPGRDTEAYF. The CDR3, as DNA: TGTGCCAGCAGACAACCGGGGAGGGACACTGAAGCTTACTTT.

At least ten counts were recorded for this clonotype. The chain links TRBV28 to TRBJ1-2; unclear D gene. Trimming shortened V by 7 bases and J by 2 bases, and 14 bases separated the two germline ends. The CDR3 totals 14 residues. Looked up from germline, CDR1 is MDHEN and CDR2 is SYDVKM. The CDR3 DNA sequence: TGTGCCAGCACAGGAACAGTGAGGAACTATGGCTACACCTTC. Protein sequence: CASTGTVRNYGYTF.

This clonotype appeared many times. V gene TRBV27 combines with J gene TRBJ2-2; D perhaps matches TRBD1 (6 bases). This CDR3 is built from 15 residues. Germline loops: CDR1 MNHEY, CDR2 SMNVEV (reference sequence). V was shortened by 5 bases and J by 4 bases, with 14 bases between the two germline ends. The DNA for the CDR3 is TGTGCCAGCAGTCACACAGGGACGGGCACCGGGGAGCTGTTTTTT. Translating it yields CASSHTGTGTGELFF.

In its sample, this clonotype was seen many times. The chain has TRBV15 and TRBJ2-2; D gene uncertain. The CDR3 has 17 amino acids. Per germline, CDR1 LNHNV and CDR2 YYDKDF (reference sequence). V lost 0 bases and J 0 bases, leaving 11 bases between the germline ends. CDR3 nucleotide sequence: TGTGCCACCAGCAGAGATCCAAACAGCGCGAACACCGGGGAGCTGTTTTTT. Encoded protein: CATSRDPNSANTGELFF.

The genes are TRBV6-5 and TRBJ1-5; no definite D call. Germline V gene sequence: CDR1 MNHEY, CDR2 SVGAGI. This CDR3 contains 13 residues. The V and J ends lost 3 bases and 4 bases respectively, with 7 bases between them. In DNA, the CDR3 is TGTGCCAGCAGTTATCGTGGGAATCAGCCCCAGCATTTT. This sequence encodes CASSYRGNQPQHF.

This chain uses TRBV28 with TRBJ1-2; TRBD1 might be the D (5 bases). V lost 7 bases and J lost 0, with 15 bases in between. CDR1 is MDHEN, CDR2 SYDVKM, per germline. The CDR3 totals 15 residues. CDR3 DNA: TGTGCCAGCACTAAGAGGGGAGGGCCTAACTATGGCTACACCTTC. Amino acid sequence: CASTKRGGPNYGYTF.